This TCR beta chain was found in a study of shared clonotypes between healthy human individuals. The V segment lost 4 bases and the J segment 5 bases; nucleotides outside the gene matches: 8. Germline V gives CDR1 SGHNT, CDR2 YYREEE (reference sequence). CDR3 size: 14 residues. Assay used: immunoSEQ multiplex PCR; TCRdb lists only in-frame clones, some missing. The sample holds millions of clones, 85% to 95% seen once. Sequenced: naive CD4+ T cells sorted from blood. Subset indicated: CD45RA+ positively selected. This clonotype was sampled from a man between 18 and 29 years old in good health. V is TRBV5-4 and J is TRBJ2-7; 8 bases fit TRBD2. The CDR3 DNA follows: TGTGCCAGCAGCCAGACCGGGACTAGTAACGAGCAGTACTTC. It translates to CASSQTGTSNEQYF.